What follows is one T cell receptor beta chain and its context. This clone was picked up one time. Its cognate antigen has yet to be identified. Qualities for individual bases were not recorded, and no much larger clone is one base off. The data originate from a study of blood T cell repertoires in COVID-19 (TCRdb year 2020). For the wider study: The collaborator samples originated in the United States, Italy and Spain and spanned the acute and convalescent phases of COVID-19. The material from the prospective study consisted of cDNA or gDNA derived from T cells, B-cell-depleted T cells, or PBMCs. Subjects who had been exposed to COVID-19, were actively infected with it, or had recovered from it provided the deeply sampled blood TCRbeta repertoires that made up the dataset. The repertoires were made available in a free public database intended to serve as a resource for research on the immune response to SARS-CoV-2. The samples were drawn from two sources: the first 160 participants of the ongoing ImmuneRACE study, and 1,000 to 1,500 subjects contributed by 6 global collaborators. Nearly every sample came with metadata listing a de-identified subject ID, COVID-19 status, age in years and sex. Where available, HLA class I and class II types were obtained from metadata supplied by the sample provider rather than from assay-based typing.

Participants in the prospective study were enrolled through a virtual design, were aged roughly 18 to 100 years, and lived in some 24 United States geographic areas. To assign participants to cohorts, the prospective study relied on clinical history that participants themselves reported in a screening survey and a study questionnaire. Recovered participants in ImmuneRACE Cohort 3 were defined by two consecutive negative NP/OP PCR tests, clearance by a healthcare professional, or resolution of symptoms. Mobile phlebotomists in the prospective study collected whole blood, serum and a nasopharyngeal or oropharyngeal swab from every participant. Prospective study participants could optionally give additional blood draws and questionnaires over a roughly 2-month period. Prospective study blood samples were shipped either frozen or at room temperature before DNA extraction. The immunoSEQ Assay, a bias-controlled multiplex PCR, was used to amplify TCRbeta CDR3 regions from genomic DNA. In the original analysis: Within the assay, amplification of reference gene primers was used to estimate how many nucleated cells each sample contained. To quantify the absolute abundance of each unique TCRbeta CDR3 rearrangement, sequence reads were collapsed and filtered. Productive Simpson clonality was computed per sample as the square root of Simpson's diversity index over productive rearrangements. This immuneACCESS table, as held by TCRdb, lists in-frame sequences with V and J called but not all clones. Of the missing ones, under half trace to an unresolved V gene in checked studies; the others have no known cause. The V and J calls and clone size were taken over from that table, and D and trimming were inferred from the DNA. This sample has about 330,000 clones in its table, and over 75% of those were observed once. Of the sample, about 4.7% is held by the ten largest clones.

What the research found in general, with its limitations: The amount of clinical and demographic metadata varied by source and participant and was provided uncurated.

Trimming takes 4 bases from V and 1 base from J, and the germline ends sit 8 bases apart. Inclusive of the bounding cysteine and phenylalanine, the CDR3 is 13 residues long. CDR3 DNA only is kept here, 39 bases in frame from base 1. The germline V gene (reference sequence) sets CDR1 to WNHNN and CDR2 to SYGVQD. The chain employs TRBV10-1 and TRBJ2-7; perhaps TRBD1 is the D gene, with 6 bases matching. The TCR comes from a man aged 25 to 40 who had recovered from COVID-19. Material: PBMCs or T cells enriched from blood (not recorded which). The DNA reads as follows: TGCGCCAGCAGTGTCAGGGGTTCCTACGAGCAGTACTTC. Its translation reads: CASSVRGSYEQYF.